The present TCR beta chain was sequenced within a study of T cell responses to AZD1222 COVID-19 vaccine. Findings of the study overall: Spike-specific TCR breadth and depth went up after people got two AZD1222 doses. Reports say nearly half of spike-specific TCRs go after unmutated variant regions.

Deletions cut 0 bases from V and 6 bases from J, with 15 bases between. There are 15 residues in the CDR3. In germline, CDR1 is SGHRS, CDR2 YFSETQ. About this clone itself: Its antigen is as yet unknown.

The protocol was immunoSEQ multiplex PCR, while the TCRdb copy is restricted to in-frame clones and leaves out a portion. The data contain tens of thousands of clones, about 87% of them singletons. The sequence was collected from an adult who received the MenACWY meningococcal vaccine as a control. Here the sequenced sample was peripheral blood, taken 28 days after the second dose of the MenACWY control vaccine. The chain is built from TRBV5-1 and TRBJ1-1; D perhaps matches TRBD1 (6 bases). Written as DNA, the CDR3 is TGCGCCAGCAGCTTGGGACAGGACCGGGCCCCTGAAGCTTTCTTT. Translating it yields CASSLGQDRAPEAFF.